Following are 2 T cell receptor beta chains from one sample sequenced in a study of cytomegalovirus exposure and HLA in healthy donors. PCR used 60 Vbeta primers and 13 Jbeta primers. The repertoire was sequenced with immunoSEQ multiplex PCR; TCRdb's copy has only in-frame clones and lacks some. The sample consists of 100,000 to 150,000 clones, 75% to 90% of them appearing once. Sequencing was performed on PBMCs. The receptors shown here come from a man aged 35-49 years in good health and CMV-seronegative.

This clone has more than one count but fewer than ten. This chain joins TRBV28 and TRBJ1-5; tentative D call: TRBD1 (6 bases). Germline CDR1 is MDHEN and CDR2 is SYDVKM. V lost 5 bases and J lost 2, with 25 bases in between. The CDR3 loop spans 19 amino acids. CDR3: CASSLLIGSSPGGNQPQHF. The CDR3 coding sequence is TGTGCCAGCAGTCTACTAATTGGGTCCTCTCCAGGGGGCAATCAGCCCCAGCATTTT.

This clone was detected only once. The V gene is TRBV28, the J gene TRBJ2-3, with D uncertain. CDR1 and CDR2 (germline): MDHEN, SYDVKM. Trimming stripped 1 base from V and 0 bases from J, with 14 bases between. CDR3 size: 17 residues. CDR3 DNA sequence: TGTGCCAGCAGTTTATTCGTCTACGATAGTAGCACAGATACGCAGTATTTT. The encoded protein is CASSLFVYDSSTDTQYF. Combining the CDR3 with reference TRBV28 and TRBJ2-3 gives the whole variable domain DVKVTQSSRYLVKRTGEKVFLECVQDMDHENMFWYRQDPGLGLRLIYFSYDVKMKEKGDIPEGYSVSREKKERFSLILESASTNQTSMYLCASSLFVYDSSTDTQYFGPGTRLTVL.